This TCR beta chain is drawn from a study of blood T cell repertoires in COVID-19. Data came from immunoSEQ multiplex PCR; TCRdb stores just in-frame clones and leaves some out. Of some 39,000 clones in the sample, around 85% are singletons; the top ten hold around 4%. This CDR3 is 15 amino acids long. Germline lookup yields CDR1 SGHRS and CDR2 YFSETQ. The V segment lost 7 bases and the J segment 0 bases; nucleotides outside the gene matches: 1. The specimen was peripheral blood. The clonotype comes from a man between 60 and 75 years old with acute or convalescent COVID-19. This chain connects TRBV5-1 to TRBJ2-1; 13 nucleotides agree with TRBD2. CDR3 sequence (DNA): TGCGCCAGCCGACTAGCGGGAGGCTCCTACAATGAGCAGTTCTTC. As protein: CASRLAGGSYNEQFF.